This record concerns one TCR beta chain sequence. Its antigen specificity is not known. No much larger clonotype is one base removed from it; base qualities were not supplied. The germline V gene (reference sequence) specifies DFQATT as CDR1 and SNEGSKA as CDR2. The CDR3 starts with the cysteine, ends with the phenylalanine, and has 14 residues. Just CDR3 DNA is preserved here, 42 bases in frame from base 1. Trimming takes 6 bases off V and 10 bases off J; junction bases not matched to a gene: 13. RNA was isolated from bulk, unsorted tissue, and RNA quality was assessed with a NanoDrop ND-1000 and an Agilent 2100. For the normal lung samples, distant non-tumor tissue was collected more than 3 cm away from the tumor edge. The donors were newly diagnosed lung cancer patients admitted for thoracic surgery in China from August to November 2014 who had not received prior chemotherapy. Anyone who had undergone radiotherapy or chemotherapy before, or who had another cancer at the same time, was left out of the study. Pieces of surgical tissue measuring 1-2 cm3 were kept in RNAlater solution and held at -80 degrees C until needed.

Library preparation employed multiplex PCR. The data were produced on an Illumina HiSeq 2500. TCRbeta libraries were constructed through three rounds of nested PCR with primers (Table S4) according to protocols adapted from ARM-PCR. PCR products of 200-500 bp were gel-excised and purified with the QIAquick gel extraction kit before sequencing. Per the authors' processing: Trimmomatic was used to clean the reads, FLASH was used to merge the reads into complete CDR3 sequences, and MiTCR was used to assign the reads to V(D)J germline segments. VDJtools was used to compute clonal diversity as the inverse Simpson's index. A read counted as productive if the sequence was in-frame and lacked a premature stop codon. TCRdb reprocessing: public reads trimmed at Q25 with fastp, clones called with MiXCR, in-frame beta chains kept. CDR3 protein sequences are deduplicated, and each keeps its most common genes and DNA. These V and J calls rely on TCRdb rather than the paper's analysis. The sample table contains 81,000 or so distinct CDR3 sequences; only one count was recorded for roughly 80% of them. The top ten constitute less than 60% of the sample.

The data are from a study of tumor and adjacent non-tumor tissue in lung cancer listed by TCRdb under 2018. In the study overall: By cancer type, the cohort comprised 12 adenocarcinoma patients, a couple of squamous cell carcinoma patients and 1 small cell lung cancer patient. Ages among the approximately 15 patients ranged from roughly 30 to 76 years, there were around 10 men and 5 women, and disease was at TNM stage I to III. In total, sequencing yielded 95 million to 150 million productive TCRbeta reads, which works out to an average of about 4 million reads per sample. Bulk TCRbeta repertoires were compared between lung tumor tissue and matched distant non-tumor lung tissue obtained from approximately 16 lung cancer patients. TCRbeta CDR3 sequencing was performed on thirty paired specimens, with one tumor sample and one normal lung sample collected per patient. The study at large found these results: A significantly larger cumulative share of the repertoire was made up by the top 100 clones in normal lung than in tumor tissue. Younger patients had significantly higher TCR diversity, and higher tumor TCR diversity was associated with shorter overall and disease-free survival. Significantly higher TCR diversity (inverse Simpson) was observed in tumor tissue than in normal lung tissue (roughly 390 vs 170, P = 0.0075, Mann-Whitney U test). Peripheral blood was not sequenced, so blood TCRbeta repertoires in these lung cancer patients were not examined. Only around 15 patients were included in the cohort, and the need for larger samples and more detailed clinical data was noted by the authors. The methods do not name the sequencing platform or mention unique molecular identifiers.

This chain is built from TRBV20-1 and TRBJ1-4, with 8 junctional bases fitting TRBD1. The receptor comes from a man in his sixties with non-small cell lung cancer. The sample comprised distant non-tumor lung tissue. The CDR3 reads CSAKNDRGDGKLFF. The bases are TGCAGTGCCAAGAACGACAGGGGTGATGGAAAACTGTTTTTT.